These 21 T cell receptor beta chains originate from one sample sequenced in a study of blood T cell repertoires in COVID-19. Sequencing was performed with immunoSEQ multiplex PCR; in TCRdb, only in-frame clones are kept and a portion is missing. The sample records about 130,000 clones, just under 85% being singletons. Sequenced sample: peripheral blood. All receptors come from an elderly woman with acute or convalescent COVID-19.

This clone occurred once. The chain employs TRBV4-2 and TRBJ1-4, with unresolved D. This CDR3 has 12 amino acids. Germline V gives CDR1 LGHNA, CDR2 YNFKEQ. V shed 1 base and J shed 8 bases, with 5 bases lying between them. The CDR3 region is CASSQVSEKLFF. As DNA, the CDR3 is TGTGCCAGCAGCCAAGTTTCAGAAAAACTGTTTTTT.

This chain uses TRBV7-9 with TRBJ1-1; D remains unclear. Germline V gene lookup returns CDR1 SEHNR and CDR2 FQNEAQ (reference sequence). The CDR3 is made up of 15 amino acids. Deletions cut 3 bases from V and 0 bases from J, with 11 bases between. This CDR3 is CASSLGGLMNTEAFF. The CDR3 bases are TGTGCCAGCAGCTTGGGAGGACTCATGAACACTGAAGCTTTCTTT.

The CDR3 is CASSLRFEGVKGYTF. The CDR3 DNA is TGTGCCAGCAGCTTGCGTTTCGAGGGAGTAAAGGGCTACACCTTC. The chain combines TRBV7-8 with TRBJ1-2; D gene ambiguous. The length of the CDR3 is 15 residues. CDR1 and CDR2 from the germline V gene are SGHVS and FQNEAQ. V was pared by 3 bases and J by 8 bases, with 19 bases between.

The CDR3 DNA reads TGCGCCAGCAGCCCCGAGGGGGCTCGGGAGCAGTACTTC. It is translated as CASSPEGAREQYF. V and J are TRBV5-1 and TRBJ2-7, with 7 nucleotides matching TRBD1. This CDR3 is built from 13 residues. V trimming: 4 bases; J trimming: 7 bases; junction bases outside the gene matches: 8. The germline CDR1 and CDR2 sequences are SGHRS and YFSETQ. The full variable domain, completed using reference TRBV5-1 and TRBJ2-7, is KAGVTQTPRYLIKTRGQQVTLSCSPISGHRSVSWYQQTPGQGLQFLFEYFSETQRNKGNFPGRFSGRQFSNSRSEMNVSTLELGDSALYLCASSPEGAREQYFGPGTRLTVT.

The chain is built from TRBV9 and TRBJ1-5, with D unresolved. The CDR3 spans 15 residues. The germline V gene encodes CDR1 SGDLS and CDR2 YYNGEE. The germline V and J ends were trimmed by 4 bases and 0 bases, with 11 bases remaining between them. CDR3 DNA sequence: TGTGCCAGCAGCCGGAACAGTTATAGCAATCAGCCCCAGCATTTT. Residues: CASSRNSYSNQPQHF.

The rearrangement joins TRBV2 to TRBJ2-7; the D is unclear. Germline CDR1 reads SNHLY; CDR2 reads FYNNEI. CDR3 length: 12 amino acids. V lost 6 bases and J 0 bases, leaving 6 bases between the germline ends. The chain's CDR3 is CASRESSYEQYF. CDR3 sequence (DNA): TGTGCCAGCAGGGAGAGCTCCTACGAGCAGTACTTC.

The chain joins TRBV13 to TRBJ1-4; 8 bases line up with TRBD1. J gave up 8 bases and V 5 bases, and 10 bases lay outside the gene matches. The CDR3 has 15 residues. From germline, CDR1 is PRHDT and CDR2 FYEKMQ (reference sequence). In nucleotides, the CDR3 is TGTGCCAGCAGCGCCACCGACAGGGGTGGGGAAAAACTGTTTTTT. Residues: CASSATDRGGEKLFF.

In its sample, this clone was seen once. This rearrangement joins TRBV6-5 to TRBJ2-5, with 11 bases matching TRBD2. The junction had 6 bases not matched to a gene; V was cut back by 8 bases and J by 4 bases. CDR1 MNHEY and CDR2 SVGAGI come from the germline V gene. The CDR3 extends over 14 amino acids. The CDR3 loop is CASRSGGAAETQYF. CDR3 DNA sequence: TGTGCCAGCCGTAGCGGGGGGGCCGCAGAGACCCAGTACTTC.

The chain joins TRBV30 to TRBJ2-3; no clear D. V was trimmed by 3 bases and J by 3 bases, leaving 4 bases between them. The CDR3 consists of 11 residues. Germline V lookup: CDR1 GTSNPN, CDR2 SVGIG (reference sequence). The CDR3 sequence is CAWSPTDTQYF. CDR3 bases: TGTGCCTGGAGCCCTACAGATACGCAGTATTTT.

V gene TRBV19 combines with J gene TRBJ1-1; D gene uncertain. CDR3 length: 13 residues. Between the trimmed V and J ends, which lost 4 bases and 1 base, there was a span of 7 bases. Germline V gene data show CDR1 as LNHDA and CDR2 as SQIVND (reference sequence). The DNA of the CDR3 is TGTGCCAGTAGTACTCAGAAGAACACTGAAGCTTTCTTT. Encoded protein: CASSTQKNTEAFF.

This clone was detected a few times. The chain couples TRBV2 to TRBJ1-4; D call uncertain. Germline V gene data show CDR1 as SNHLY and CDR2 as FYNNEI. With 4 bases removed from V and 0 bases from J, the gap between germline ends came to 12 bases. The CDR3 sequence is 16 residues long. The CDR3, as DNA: TGTGCCAGCAGTGCTGAACAGATTGCAACTAATGAAAAACTGTTTTTT. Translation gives CASSAEQIATNEKLFF. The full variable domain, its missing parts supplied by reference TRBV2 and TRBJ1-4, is EPEVTQTPSHQVTQMGQEVILRCVPISNHLYFYWYRQILGQKVEFLVSFYNNEISEKSEIFDDQFSVERPDGSNFTLKIRSTKLEDSAMYFCASSAEQIATNEKLFFGSGTQLSVL.

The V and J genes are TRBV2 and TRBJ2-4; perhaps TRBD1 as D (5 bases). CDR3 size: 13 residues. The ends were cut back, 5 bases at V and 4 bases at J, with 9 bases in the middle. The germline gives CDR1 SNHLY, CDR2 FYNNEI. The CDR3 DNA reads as TGTGCCAGCAGTTCGACAGCAAAAAACATTCAGTACTTC. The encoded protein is CASSSTAKNIQYF.

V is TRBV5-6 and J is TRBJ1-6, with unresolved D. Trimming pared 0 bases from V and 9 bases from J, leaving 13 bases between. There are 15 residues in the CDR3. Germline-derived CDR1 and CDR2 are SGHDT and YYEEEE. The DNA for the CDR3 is TGTGCCAGCAGCTTGGCTAGGAATACTGGTTCACCCCTCCACTTT. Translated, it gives CASSLARNTGSPLHF.

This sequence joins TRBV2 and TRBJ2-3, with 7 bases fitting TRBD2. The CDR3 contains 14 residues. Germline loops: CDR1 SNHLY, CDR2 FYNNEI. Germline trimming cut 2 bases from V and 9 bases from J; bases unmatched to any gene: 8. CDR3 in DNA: TGTGCCAGCAGTGAAAAGGGCCCTAGCGGCACGCAGTATTTT. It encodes CASSEKGPSGTQYF. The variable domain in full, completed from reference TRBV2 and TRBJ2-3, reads EPEVTQTPSHQVTQMGQEVILRCVPISNHLYFYWYRQILGQKVEFLVSFYNNEISEKSEIFDDQFSVERPDGSNFTLKIRSTKLEDSAMYFCASSEKGPSGTQYFGPGTRLTVL.

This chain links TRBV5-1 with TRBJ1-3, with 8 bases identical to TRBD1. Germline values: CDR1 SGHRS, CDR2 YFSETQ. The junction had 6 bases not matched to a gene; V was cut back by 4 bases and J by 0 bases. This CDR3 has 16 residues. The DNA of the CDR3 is TGCGCCAGCAGCCTGGACAGGGCCCGCTCTGGAAACACCATATATTTT. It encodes CASSLDRARSGNTIYF. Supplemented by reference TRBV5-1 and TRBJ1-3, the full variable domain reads KAGVTQTPRYLIKTRGQQVTLSCSPISGHRSVSWYQQTPGQGLQFLFEYFSETQRNKGNFPGRFSGRQFSNSRSEMNVSTLELGDSALYLCASSLDRARSGNTIYFGEGSWLTVV.

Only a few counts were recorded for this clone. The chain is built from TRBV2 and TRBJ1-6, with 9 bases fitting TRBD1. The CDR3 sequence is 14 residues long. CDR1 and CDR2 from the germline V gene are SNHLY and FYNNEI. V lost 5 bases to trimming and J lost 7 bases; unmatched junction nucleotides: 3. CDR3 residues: CASSFGQGNSPLHF. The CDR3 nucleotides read TGTGCCAGCAGTTTCGGACAGGGGAATTCACCCCTCCACTTT.

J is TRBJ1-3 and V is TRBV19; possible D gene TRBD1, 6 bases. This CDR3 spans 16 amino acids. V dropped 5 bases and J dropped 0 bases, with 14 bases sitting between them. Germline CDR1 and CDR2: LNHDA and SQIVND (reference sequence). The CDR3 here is CASSRAGEHSGNTIYF. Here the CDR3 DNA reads TGTGCCAGTAGTCGTGCAGGGGAACACTCTGGAAACACCATATATTTT. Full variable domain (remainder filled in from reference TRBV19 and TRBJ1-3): DGGITQSPKYLFRKEGQNVTLSCEQNLNHDAMYWYRQDPGQGLRLIYYSQIVNDFQKGDIAEGYSVSREKKESFPLTVTSAQKNPTAFYLCASSRAGEHSGNTIYFGEGSWLTVV.

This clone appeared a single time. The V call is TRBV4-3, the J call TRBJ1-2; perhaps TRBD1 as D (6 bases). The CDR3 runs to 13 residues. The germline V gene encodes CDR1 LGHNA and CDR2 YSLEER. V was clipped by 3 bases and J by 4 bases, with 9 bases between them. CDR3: CASSHTGFYGYTF. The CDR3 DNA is TGCGCCAGCAGCCACACAGGGTTCTATGGCTACACCTTC.

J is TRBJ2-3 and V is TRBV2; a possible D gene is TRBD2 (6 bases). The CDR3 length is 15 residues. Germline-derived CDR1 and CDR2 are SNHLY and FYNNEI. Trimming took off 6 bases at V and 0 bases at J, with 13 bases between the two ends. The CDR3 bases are TGTGCCAGCAGGTGGCTAGCGTCTAGCACAGATACGCAGTATTTT. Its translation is CASRWLASSTDTQYF.

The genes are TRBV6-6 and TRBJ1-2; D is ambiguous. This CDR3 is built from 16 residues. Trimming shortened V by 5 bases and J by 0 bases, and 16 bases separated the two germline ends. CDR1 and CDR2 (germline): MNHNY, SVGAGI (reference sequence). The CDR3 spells CASSLYRNPTNYGYTF. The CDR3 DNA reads TGTGCCAGCAGTCTCTACAGAAACCCCACTAACTATGGCTACACCTTC.

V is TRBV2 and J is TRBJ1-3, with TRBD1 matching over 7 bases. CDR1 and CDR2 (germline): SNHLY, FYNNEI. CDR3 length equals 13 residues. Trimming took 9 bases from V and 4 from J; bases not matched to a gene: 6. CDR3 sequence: CARDRVGGNTIYF. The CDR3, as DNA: TGTGCCAGAGACAGGGTCGGCGGAAACACCATATATTTT.